This TCR beta chain was sequenced in a study of OX40 agonist ivuxolimab in advanced cancers. About the investigation overall: Ivuxolimab, which targeted the costimulatory receptor OX40 (CD134), was an agonistic, fully human IgG2 monoclonal antibody. The monotherapy dose-escalation portion (N ≈ 56 patients) of the phase I ivuxolimab trial is reported in the paper. Partial responses occurred in three dose-escalation patients, of whom one had hepatocellular carcinoma and two had cutaneous melanoma. Intravenous ivuxolimab was administered to patients every 2 weeks at six dose levels: 0.01, 0.1, 0.3, 1.5, 3 and 10 mg/kg. Prior anti-PD-1, anti-PD-L1 or anti-CTLA-4 therapy was permitted, and approximately 42% of dose-escalation patients had received checkpoint inhibitors. The purpose of peripheral TCRbeta sequencing was to test whether ivuxolimab changed TCR sequence diversity and led to clonal T-cell expansion. The dose-escalation cohort was around 84% male with a mean age of about 60 years, ranging from about 23 to 85. Of the roughly 50 dose-escalation patients, hepatocellular carcinoma was present in about 20, melanoma in approximately 15, renal cell carcinoma in 9 and head and neck cancer in 9.

Patients with autoimmune disease history or receiving systemic immunosuppression were excluded from the trial. Peripheral blood for TCR sequencing was collected from all dose cohorts at baseline, on cycle 4 day 1, and on cycle 7 day 1. The samples were drawn from a first-in-human, open-label, multicenter phase I dose-escalation trial of ivuxolimab. Adults with locally advanced or metastatic head and neck squamous cell, hepatocellular, melanoma or renal cell carcinoma were enrolled in the trial. Before TCR sequencing, CD4+ T cells and CD8+ T cells from peripheral blood were sorted into separate populations. The CDR3 has 12 amino acids, counting the end cysteine and phenylalanine. Only CDR3 DNA is held: 36 bases, read in frame from base 1. The germline V gene gives CDR1 as SGHTA and CDR2 as FQGNSA. To note about this clone: Its specific antigen is unknown. Qualities for individual bases were not recorded, and no much larger clone is one base off.

Broader findings and caveats from the paper: After ivuxolimab, more expanded clones were found on average in CD8+ T cells than in CD4+ T cells. In the 0.1-3.0 mg/kg groups, partial responders had among the lowest normalized peripheral clonal expansion, particularly in CD8+ T cells. Low levels of normalized T-cell clonal expansion were also seen in some patients who did not respond. At doses of 0.1 to 3.0 mg/kg, clonal expansion of both CD4+ and CD8+ blood T cells was observed from baseline to week 6. Antigen specificity was not determined for the clonally expanded peripheral T cells.

For sequencing of the TCRbeta CDR3 region, genomic DNA was extracted from the sorted cells. TCRbeta CDR3 regions were sequenced using the immunoSEQ Assay. Imported from immuneACCESS, the table was reduced by TCRdb to in-frame sequences with V and J called. These copies leave out some clones; in studies compared against another copy, an unresolved V gene accounts for under half, and the cause of the remainder is not known. The sample table lists over 80,000 clones, less than 90% of them with a count of one. The ten largest clones take up approximately 0.9% of the sample. The chain is assembled from TRBV7-2 and TRBJ2-5; no D gene call is confident. Matching the DNA end better, TRBJ2-7 makes the J call doubtful. This clonotype originated in an adult with an advanced solid tumor such as melanoma, head and neck, liver or kidney cancer. The input for sequencing was CD4+ or CD8+ T cells sorted from blood, taken in a trial of the OX40 agonist ivuxolimab. The nucleotide sequence is TGTGCCAGCAACGACGCTTCTTACGAGCAGTACTTC. Its translation is CASNDASYEQYF.